This T cell receptor (beta chain) emerged from a study of blood T cell repertoires in COVID-19. Study summary: The United States, Italy and Spain were the sources of the acute and convalescent COVID-19 samples. From T cells, B-cell-depleted T cells, or PBMCs came the material, which was cDNA or gDNA.

V lost 5 bases and J lost 8, with 18 bases in between. Germline values: CDR1 MNHNY, CDR2 SVGAGI (reference sequence). The CDR3 contains 14 residues. Authors' methods: Reference gene primers were amplified, and this amplification served to estimate nucleated cell counts. This table comes from immunoSEQ multiplex PCR, and its TCRdb copy is limited to in-frame clones, with some not included. That table supplies the V and J calls and clone size; D and trimming were determined from the DNA. The table lists 150,000 to 200,000 clones, roughly 85% of them singletons. This rearrangement joins TRBV6-6 to TRBJ1-2; D not resolved. The origin of this receptor is a man aged 60 to 75 with acute or convalescent COVID-19. Source material: peripheral blood. CDR3 residues: CASSLRGQREGYTF. DNA for the CDR3: TGTGCCAGCAGTCTGCGCGGGCAGCGGGAGGGCTACACCTTC.